The subject of this entry is one T cell receptor (beta chain). As yet, its antigen is unknown. The table came from immunoSEQ multiplex PCR; TCRdb's copy has only in-frame clones and leaves some out. Among roughly 72,000 clones listed, approximately 80% were seen once. Germline V CDR1 and CDR2: MNHEY, SVGAGI. The junction had 10 bases not matched to a gene; V was cut back by 2 bases and J by 8 bases. The CDR3 has 16 amino acids. The data were obtained in a study of T cells in localized non-small cell lung cancer. Regarding the study as a whole: Longer survival (overall) was linked to higher T cell density in blood.

This specimen consisted of peripheral blood, obtained before any cancer treatment. This clonotype originated in a female donor older than 55 with stage I lung adenocarcinoma. V is TRBV6-5 and J is TRBJ1-4, with 8 bases matching TRBD1. The CDR3 loop is CASSYRQGRTTEKLFF. In nucleotides, the CDR3 is TGTGCCAGCAGTTACCGACAGGGGCGGACTACAGAAAAACTGTTTTTT.